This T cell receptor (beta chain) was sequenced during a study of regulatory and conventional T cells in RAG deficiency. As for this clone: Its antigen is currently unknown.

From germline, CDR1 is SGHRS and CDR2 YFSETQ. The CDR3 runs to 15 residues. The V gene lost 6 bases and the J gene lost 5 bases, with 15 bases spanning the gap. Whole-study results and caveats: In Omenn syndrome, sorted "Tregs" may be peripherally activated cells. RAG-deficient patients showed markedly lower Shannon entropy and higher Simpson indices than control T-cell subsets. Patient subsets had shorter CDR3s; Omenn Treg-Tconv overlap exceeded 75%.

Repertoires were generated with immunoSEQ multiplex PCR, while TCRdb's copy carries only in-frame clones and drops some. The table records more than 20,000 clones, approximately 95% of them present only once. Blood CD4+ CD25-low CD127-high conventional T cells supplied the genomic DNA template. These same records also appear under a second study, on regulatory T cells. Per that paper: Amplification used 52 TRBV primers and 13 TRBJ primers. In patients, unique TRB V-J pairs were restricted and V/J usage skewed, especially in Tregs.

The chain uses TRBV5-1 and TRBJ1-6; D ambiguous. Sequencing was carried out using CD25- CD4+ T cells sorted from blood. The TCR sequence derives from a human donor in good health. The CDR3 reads CASNPRPGDNSPLHF. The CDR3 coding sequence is TGCGCCAGCAACCCCCGCCCGGGTGATAATTCACCCCTCCACTTT.